This T cell receptor beta chain was retrieved from a study of T cell clonality in common variable immunodeficiency. Study-wide points: Common variable immunodeficiency TCR beta sequences reportedly had fewer deletions and N-nucleotide insertions. CVID subjects shared fewer TCRbeta clones than healthy controls did.

Sequencing was performed with immunoSEQ multiplex PCR; in TCRdb, only in-frame clones are kept and a portion is missing. The sample yields about 40,000 clones, without any singletons. This CDR3 region has 19 residues. The V gene end was trimmed by 4 bases and the J gene end by 1 base; junction bases not matched to a gene: 19. Germline CDR1 is DFQATT and CDR2 is SNEGSKA (reference sequence). Most patients and controls had Caucasian heritage. There are many counts of this clone. As yet, its antigen is unknown. The sequenced fragment ends 3 residues before the CDR3 boundary, so the rest is inferred from the germline J gene.

Sequencing used peripheral blood mononuclear cells. This chain joins TRBV20-1 and TRBJ2-5; 9 bases are shared with TRBD2. The TCR originated in a person aged 18 to 69 in good health. The CDR3: CSAKGGTSTLGHVQETQYF. Partial CDR3 DNA: TGCAGTGCTAAGGGGGGGACTAGCACCCTGGGTCACGTCCAAGAGACC.